A selection of T cell receptor beta chains follows, all from one sample in a study of T cells expressing NK-cell markers. Each CDR3 protein gets one entry in TCRdb, which reprocessed the 5' RACE reads and gives no DNA. The sample has roughly 180,000 distinct CDR3 sequences; the top ten hold about 18%. Sample: blood T cells: a sorted CD56 or NKG2C T cell subset, CD4+ or CD8+ T cells, or bulk PBMC T cells (not recorded which). The receptors were sampled from a woman between 18 and 70 years old in good health. The CDR3 runs from the conserved cysteine through the conserved F or W.

V gene: TRBV5-1
J gene: TRBJ2-3
CDR3 protein: CASSLGGLASPSTDTQYF

V gene: TRBV20-1
J gene: TRBJ2-1
CDR3 protein: CSAQLDTDEQFF

V gene: TRBV5-1
J gene: TRBJ1-1
CDR3 protein: CASSLSPGTEAFF

V gene: TRBV7-2
J gene: TRBJ2-1
CDR3 protein: CASSLAAGPYNEQFF

V gene: TRBV27
J gene: TRBJ2-1
CDR3 protein: CASSQSPGISYNEQFF

V gene: TRBV13
J gene: TRBJ2-7
CDR3 protein: CASSRTGGLYEQYF

V gene: TRBV20-1
J gene: TRBJ2-5
CDR3 protein: CSARDGSRDETQYF

V gene: TRBV24-1
J gene: TRBJ2-3
CDR3 protein: CATGIGGAEDTQYF

V gene: TRBV5-6
J gene: TRBJ1-4
CDR3 protein: CASSERGQNKLFF

V gene: TRBV7-2
J gene: TRBJ2-7
CDR3 protein: CASSSRLAGGYEQYF

V gene: TRBV30
J gene: TRBJ2-1
CDR3 protein: CAWSLLHEQFF

V gene: TRBV5-8
J gene: TRBJ2-1
CDR3 protein: CASSLPGSGRGNEQFF

V gene: TRBV28
J gene: TRBJ1-5
CDR3 protein: CAITGKYSNQPQHF

V gene: TRBV29-1
J gene: TRBJ2-5
CDR3 protein: CSGKPGQGTETQYF

V gene: TRBV2
J gene: TRBJ1-2
CDR3 protein: CASRQTGDGYTF

V gene: TRBV6-1
J gene: TRBJ1-6
CDR3 protein: CASRKLGGRINSPLHF

V gene: TRBV9
J gene: TRBJ2-5
CDR3 protein: CASSPSQGRETQYF

V gene: TRBV20-1
J gene: TRBJ2-3
CDR3 protein: CSARDLTGLALFDTQYF

V gene: TRBV12-3/TRBV12-4
J gene: TRBJ2-5
CDR3 protein: CASSFDSIRETQYF

V gene: TRBV3-1
J gene: TRBJ2-7
CDR3 protein: CASSRTGTSKQYF

V gene: TRBV20-1
J gene: TRBJ1-1
CDR3 protein: CSARMGQMNTEAFF

V gene: TRBV18
J gene: TRBJ2-3
CDR3 protein: CASSPGTTNTDTQYF

V gene: TRBV7-2
J gene: TRBJ2-7
CDR3 protein: CASRPGGTYEQYF

V gene: TRBV10-3
J gene: TRBJ2-1
CDR3 protein: CAISTPNNEQFF

V gene: TRBV27
J gene: TRBJ2-7
CDR3 protein: CASRPTRESYEQYF

V gene: TRBV10-3
J gene: TRBJ2-3
CDR3 protein: CATEASASPDTQYF

V gene: TRBV6-1
J gene: TRBJ2-5
CDR3 protein: CASSVERGETQYF

V gene: TRBV5-1
J gene: TRBJ2-7
CDR3 protein: CASSLTGTGVREQYF

V gene: TRBV4-1
J gene: TRBJ2-7
CDR3 protein: CASSQGPLVTGEGYEQYF

V gene: TRBV7-9
J gene: TRBJ2-6
CDR3 protein: CASGGWGANVLTF

V gene: TRBV6-5
J gene: TRBJ2-1
CDR3 protein: CASSYRPPYNEQFF